Described below is a single TCR beta chain sequence and its context. These data originate in a study of Ad26.COV2.S vaccination and SARS-CoV-2 variants. Study summary: Participant was drawn from the COV1001 Ad26.COV2.S trial arm.

Noted treatment: 19 received Ad26.COV2.S at low or high dose, single or two shots; about 5 received placebo; per-sample allocation not given. The study sampled participants on day 63 after the first vaccine or placebo injection. Aged 18-55 years, donor was enrolled in Boston in about 2020. The shot given was an Ad26 vector that makes Wuhan-strain SARS-CoV-2 spike. The table came from immunoSEQ multiplex PCR; TCRdb's copy has only in-frame clones and leaves some out. This table has just over 350,000 clones, roughly 84% appearing once. CDR1 and CDR2 from the germline V gene are SGHNT and YENEEA. The CDR3 runs to 17 residues. V shed 0 bases, J shed 4 bases, and the junction held 6 bases outside the gene matches.

This TCR came from a person aged 18 to 59 who received the Ad26.COV2.S COVID-19 vaccine or a placebo. Material: peripheral blood, obtained in a trial of Ad26.COV2.S vaccine versus placebo. The V gene is TRBV11-3, the J gene TRBJ2-5; 12 bases agree with TRBD1. The CDR3 loop reads CASSLDPGTGGPETQYF. In DNA, the CDR3 is TGTGCCAGCAGCTTAGATCCCGGGACAGGGGGCCCAGAGACCCAGTACTTC.